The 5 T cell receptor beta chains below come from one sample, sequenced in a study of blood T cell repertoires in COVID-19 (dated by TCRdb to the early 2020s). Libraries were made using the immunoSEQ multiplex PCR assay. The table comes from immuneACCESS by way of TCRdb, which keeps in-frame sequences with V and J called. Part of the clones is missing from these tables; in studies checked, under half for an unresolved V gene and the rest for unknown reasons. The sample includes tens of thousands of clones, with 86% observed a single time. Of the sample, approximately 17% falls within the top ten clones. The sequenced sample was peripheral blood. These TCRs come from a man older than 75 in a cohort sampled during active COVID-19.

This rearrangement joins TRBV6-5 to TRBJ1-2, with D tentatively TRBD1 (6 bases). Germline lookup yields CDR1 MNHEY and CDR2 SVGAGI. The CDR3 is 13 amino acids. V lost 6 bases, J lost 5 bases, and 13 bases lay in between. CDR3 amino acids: CASRVGGNYGYTF. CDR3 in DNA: TGTGCCAGCAGGGTAGGGGGTAATTATGGCTACACCTTC.

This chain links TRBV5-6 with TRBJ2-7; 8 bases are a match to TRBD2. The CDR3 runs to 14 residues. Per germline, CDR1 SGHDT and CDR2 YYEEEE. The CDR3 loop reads CALAVRGGSYEQYF. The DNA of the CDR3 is TGTGCTTTAGCTGTCCGGGGGGGAAGTTACGAGCAGTACTTC.

CDR3 coding DNA: TGTGCCAGCAGCCTCCTTACAGGGGTAAAACTGTTTTTT. It specifies CASSLLTGVKLFF. V is TRBV27 and J is TRBJ1-4; TRBD1 agrees at 7 bases. Germline lookup yields CDR1 MNHEY and CDR2 SMNVEV (reference sequence). Trimming removed 6 bases from V and 10 bases from J; junction bases left unmatched: 8. The CDR3 is 13 amino acids.

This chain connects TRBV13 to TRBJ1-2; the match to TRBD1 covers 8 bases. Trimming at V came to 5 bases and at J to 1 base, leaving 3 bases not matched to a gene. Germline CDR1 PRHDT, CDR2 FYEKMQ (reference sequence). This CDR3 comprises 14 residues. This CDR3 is CASSLTGGNYGYTF. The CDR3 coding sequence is TGTGCCAGCAGCCTTACAGGGGGTAACTATGGCTACACCTTC.

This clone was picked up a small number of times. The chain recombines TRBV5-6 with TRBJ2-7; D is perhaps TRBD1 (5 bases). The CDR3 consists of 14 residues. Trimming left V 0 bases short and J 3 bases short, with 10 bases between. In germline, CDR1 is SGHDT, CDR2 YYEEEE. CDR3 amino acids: CASSLGQNSYEQYV. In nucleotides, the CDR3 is TGTGCCAGCAGCTTGGGACAGAACAGCTACGAGCAGTACGTC.